The T cell receptor (beta chain) described here comes from a study of blood T cells in healthy people across ages. Study findings and constraints: Estimated diversity that came from one million T cells was considered an underestimate.

With respect to this clonotype: What it recognizes is unknown.

The length of the CDR3 is 12 residues. The V end was cut by 1 base, the J end by 10 bases, with 8 bases between. Germline CDR1 is MGHRA and CDR2 is YSYEKL. Sample-barcoded 5' priming and a J-beta primer mix drove a second PCR of roughly 7 to 11 cycles. With 12 random nucleotides, a template-switch adaptor tagged each individual cDNA molecule. Each CDR3 protein is one row after TCRdb ran MiXCR on the 5' RACE reads. The sample yields roughly 1.7 million distinct CDR3 sequences, about 32% seen once. The chain is built from TRBV4-1 and TRBJ2-1; D may be TRBD2 (6 bases). This clonotype originated in a woman younger than 45 in good health. Sequenced material: blood. CDR3 protein: CASSQVLAEQFF. CDR3 bases: TGCGCCAGCAGCCAAGTGCTAGCGGAGCAGTTCTTC.